This record looks at one T cell receptor beta chain sequence and its context. The target of this receptor is not known. No qualities accompany the bases; no much larger clone lies one base away. These data are taken from a study of blood T cell repertoires in COVID-19 (dated by TCRdb to 2018 to 2020). For context, the study as a whole: Samples covering the acute and convalescent phases of COVID-19 were provided by collaborators in the United States, Italy and Spain. The prospective study material was composed of cDNA or gDNA derived from T cells, B-cell-depleted T cells, or PBMCs. Subjects who had been exposed to COVID-19, were actively infected with it, or had recovered from it provided the deeply sampled blood TCRbeta repertoires that made up the dataset. The repertoires were made available in a free public database intended to serve as a resource for research on the immune response to SARS-CoV-2. Samples were obtained from the ongoing ImmuneRACE study (first 160 participants) and from 1,254 subjects provided by 6 global collaborators. The sample metadata nearly always contained a de-identified subject ID, COVID-19 status, age in years and sex. Where available, HLA class I and class II types were taken from metadata supplied by the sample provider and were not determined by assay-based typing. Broad study findings and their caveats: How much clinical and demographic metadata was included differed by source and by participant, and the metadata was provided uncurated.

Collaborating institutions collected whole blood in K2EDTA tubes following their own protocols. For TCRbeta analysis, collaborators shipped samples in one of three forms: frozen whole blood, isolated PBMCs, or DNA extracted from either of those sample types. TCRbeta CDR3 regions were amplified from genomic DNA by means of the immunoSEQ Assay, a bias-controlled multiplex PCR. The paper's data handling went like this. The number of nucleated cells in each sample was estimated from the amplification of reference gene primers within the assay. To quantify the absolute abundance of each unique TCRbeta CDR3 rearrangement, sequence reads were collapsed and filtered. Productive Simpson clonality was computed per sample as the square root of Simpson's diversity index over productive rearrangements. TCRdb stores this immuneACCESS table with in-frame sequences only. Part of the clones is absent; in the studies checked, under half of the shortfall reflects unresolved V genes, and no reason is known for the rest. D and trimming come from the DNA, and the V and J calls and clone size come from that table. Across this sample there are roughly 80,000 clones, with about four fifths seen only once. The ten largest clonotypes hold around 9.7% of the sample.

Material for sequencing was peripheral blood. This sequence was found in a human donor in a cohort sampled during active COVID-19.

The DNA reads TGTGCCAGCAGGGAACAGGGTTTCGGGCCCCAGCATTTT. Its product reads: CASREQGFGPQHF. The rearrangement joined TRBV12-3 or TRBV12-4 to TRBJ1-5; a tentative D call is TRBD1 (6 bases match). V is cut by 6 bases and J by 9 bases, and the space between the germline ends is 15 bases. From the cysteine through the phenylalanine, the CDR3 covers 13 amino acids. This entry keeps only the CDR3 DNA: 39 bases, framed from base 1.